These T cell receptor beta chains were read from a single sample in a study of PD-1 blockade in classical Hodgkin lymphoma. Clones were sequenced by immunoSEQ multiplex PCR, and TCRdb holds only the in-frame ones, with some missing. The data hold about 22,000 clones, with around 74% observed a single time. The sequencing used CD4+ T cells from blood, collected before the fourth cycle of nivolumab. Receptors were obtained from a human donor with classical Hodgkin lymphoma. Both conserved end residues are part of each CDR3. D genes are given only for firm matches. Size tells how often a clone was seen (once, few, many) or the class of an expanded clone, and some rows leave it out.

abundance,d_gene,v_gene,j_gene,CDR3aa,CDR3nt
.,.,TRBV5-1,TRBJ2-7,CASSLVGDNYEQYF,TGCGCCAGCAGCTTGGTCGGGGACAACTACGAGCAGTACTTC
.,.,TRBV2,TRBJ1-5,CASSEDSVHGPQHF,TGTGCCAGCAGTGAAGACAGCGTGCATGGGCCCCAGCATTTT
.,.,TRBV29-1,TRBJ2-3,CSATGGVGFTDTQYF,TGCAGCGCTACAGGGGGGGTGGGCTTCACAGATACGCAGTATTTT
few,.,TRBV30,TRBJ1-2,CAWSQVFYGYTF,TGTGCCTGGAGTCAGGTTTTCTATGGCTACACCTTC
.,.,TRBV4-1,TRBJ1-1,CASSQVLRGTEAFF,TGCGCCAGCAGCCAAGTACTTCGGGGGACTGAAGCTTTCTTT
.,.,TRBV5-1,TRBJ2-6,CASSLEGGPGANVLTF,TGCGCCAGCAGCTTGGAAGGAGGACCTGGGGCCAACGTCCTGACTTTC
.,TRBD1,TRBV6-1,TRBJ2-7,CASGSTGQGAREQYF,TGTGCCAGCGGTAGTACCGGACAGGGGGCTAGAGAGCAGTACTTC
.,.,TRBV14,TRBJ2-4,CASSQDSGFAKNIQYF,TGTGCCAGCAGCCAAGACTCGGGGTTCGCCAAAAACATTCAGTACTTC
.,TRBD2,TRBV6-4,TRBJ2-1,CASSVAGGRNEQFF,TGTGCCAGCAGTGTGGCGGGGGGCCGTAATGAGCAGTTCTTC
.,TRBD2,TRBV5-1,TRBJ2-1,CASSADGAGGLNEQFF,TGCGCCAGCAGCGCGGACGGAGCGGGGGGGTTGAATGAGCAGTTCTTC
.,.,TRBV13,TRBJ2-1,CASSLDFVSDEQFF,TGTGCCAGCAGCTTAGATTTTGTGAGCGATGAGCAGTTCTTC
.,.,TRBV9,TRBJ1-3,CASSVTGLSSGNTIYF,TGTGCCAGCAGCGTTACGGGCCTGAGCTCTGGAAACACCATATATTTT
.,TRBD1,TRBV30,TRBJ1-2,CAWSDNRGSMGYTF,TGTGCCTGGAGTGATAACAGGGGAAGTATGGGCTACACCTTC
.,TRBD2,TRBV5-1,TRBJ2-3,CASSLELAGGTDTQYF,TGCGCCAGCAGCTTGGAACTAGCGGGGGGAACAGATACGCAGTATTTT
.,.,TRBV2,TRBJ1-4,CASSGGRHEKLFF,TGTGCCAGCAGTGGGGGGAGGCACGAAAAACTGTTTTTT
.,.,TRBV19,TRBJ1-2,CASRIGPSNYGYTF,TGTGCCAGTAGAATTGGACCCTCTAACTATGGCTACACCTTC
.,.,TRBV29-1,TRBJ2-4,CSVAAVAKNIQYF,TGCAGCGTTGCAGCAGTAGCCAAAAACATTCAGTACTTC
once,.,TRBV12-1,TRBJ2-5,CASSWGLAGSSMGETQYF,TGTGCCAGCAGCTGGGGACTAGCGGGGTCCTCCATGGGAGAGACCCAGTACTTC
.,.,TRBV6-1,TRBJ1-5,CASSVAGGDQPQHF,TGTGCCAGCAGTGTGGCCGGCGGGGATCAGCCCCAGCATTTT
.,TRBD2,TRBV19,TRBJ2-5,CASSTPGLAGTQETQYF,TGTGCCAGTAGTACCCCGGGACTAGCGGGGACTCAAGAGACCCAGTACTTC
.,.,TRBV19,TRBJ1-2,CASRLPGHYGYTF,TGTGCCAGCCGACTGCCGGGGCACTATGGCTACACCTTC
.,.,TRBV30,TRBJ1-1,CAWSGALRTEAFF,TGTGCCTGGAGTGGGGCGCTAAGGACTGAAGCTTTCTTT
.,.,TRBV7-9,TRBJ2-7,CASSLTVVEEEQYF,TGTGCCAGCAGCTTGACAGTCGTGGAAGAGGAGCAGTACTTC
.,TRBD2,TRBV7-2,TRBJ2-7,CASSSRMGGGGGEQYF,TGTGCCAGCAGCTCCCGGATGGGCGGGGGGGGAGGTGAGCAGTACTTC
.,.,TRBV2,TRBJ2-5,CASSDSWGRRQETQYF,TGTGCCAGCAGTGACAGTTGGGGTAGGAGGCAAGAGACCCAGTACTTC
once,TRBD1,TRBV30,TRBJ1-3,CASTKGTEVFGNTIYF,TGTGCCTCAACCAAGGGGACAGAGGTTTTTGGAAACACCATATATTTT
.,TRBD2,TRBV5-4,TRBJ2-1,CASSPSTRGVAGVRGGEQFF,TGTGCCAGCAGCCCTTCGACTCGTGGGGTAGCGGGGGTCAGAGGAGGTGAGCAGTTCTTC
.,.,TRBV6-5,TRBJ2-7,CARGEQYF,TGTGCCAGGGGGGAGCAGTACTTC
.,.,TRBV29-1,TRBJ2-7,CSVEDTRDSYEQYF,TGCAGCGTTGAAGATACACGGGATTCCTACGAGCAGTACTTC
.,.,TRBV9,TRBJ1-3,CASSPQSSGNTIYF,TGTGCCAGCAGCCCACAGAGCTCTGGAAACACCATATATTTT
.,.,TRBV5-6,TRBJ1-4,CASSLGSTNEKLFF,TGTGCCAGCAGCTTGGGAAGCACTAATGAAAAACTGTTTTTT
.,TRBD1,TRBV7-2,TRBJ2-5,CASSFLGQGASETQYF,TGTGCCAGCAGCTTTCTTGGACAGGGGGCTTCGGAGACCCAGTACTTC
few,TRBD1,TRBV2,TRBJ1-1,CASNDREDTEAFF,TGTGCCAGCAATGACAGGGAGGACACTGAAGCTTTCTTT
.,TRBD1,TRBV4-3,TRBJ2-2,CASSSTDRGTGELFF,TGCGCCAGCAGCTCGACGGACAGGGGGACCGGGGAGCTGTTTTTT
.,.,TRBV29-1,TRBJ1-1,CSVELRGSNTEAFF,TGCAGCGTTGAACTGAGGGGGTCGAACACTGAAGCTTTCTTT
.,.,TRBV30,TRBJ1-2,CAWSHRVSNYGYTF,TGTGCCTGGAGCCATCGGGTCTCTAACTATGGCTACACCTTC
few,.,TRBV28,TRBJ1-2,CASSYPLGTLGGYTF,TGTGCCAGCAGCTACCCACTCGGGACGCTGGGGGGCTACACCTTC
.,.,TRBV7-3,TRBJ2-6,CASSLTQAFSGANVLTF,TGTGCCAGCAGCTTAACGCAGGCCTTCTCTGGGGCCAACGTCCTGACTTTC
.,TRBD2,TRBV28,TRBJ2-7,CASRSGGLALSYEQYF,TGTGCCAGCAGGTCGGGCGGACTAGCCCTATCCTACGAGCAGTACTTC
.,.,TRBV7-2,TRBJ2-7,CASSTSGSYEQYF,TGTGCCAGCAGCACCAGCGGGTCCTACGAGCAGTACTTC
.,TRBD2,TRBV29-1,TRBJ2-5,CSVGTSGQETQYF,TGCAGCGTTGGGACTAGCGGGCAAGAGACCCAGTACTTC
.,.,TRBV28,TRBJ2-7,CASSLTSYEQYF,TGTGCCAGCAGTTTAACCTCCTACGAGCAGTACTTC
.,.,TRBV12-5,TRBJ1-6,CASAPFLGQNSPLHF,TGTGCTAGTGCCCCGTTTTTAGGGCAAAATTCACCCCTCCACTTT
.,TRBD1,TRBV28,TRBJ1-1,CASSSTGAWTMNTEAFF,TGTGCCAGCAGTTCAACAGGGGCTTGGACCATGAACACTGAAGCTTTCTTT
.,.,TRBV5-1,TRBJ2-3,CASSLVFRVGTDTQYF,TGCGCCAGCAGCTTGGTATTCCGGGTGGGCACAGATACGCAGTATTTT
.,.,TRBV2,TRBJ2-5,CASRQETQYF,TGTGCCAGCAGGCAAGAGACCCAGTACTTC
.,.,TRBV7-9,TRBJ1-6,CASSSPRGNNSPLHF,TGTGCCAGCAGCTCACCGCGGGGGAATAATTCACCCCTCCACTTT
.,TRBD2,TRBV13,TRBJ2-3,CASSLRRGDTDTQYF,TGTGCCAGCAGCTTAAGGCGGGGGGACACAGATACGCAGTATTTT
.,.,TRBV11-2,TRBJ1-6,CASSPGLSSYNSPLHF,TGTGCCAGCAGCCCGGGACTCAGCTCCTATAATTCACCCCTCCACTTT